Following are 10 T cell receptor beta chains from one sample sequenced in a study of blood T cell repertoires in COVID-19. Clones were read by immunoSEQ multiplex PCR, and TCRdb kept only the in-frame ones, dropping some. The table records approximately 100,000 clones, about 80% of them present only once. What was sequenced was peripheral blood. The receptors stem from an older man with acute or convalescent COVID-19.

The chain links TRBV5-1 to TRBJ1-1, with D maybe TRBD1 (6 bases). The CDR3 extends over 16 amino acids. Trimming removed 2 bases at V and 0 bases at J, with 14 bases between. Germline lookup yields CDR1 SGHRS and CDR2 YFSETQ. The CDR3 reads CASSLFGDTLNTEAFF. In nucleotides, the CDR3 is TGCGCCAGCAGCTTATTCGGGGACACTTTGAACACTGAAGCTTTCTTT.

This clone showed up just a few times. The CDR3 region is CASSQGHRESTQHF. The CDR3 DNA sequence: TGTGCCAGCAGCCAAGGACACAGGGAATCGACCCAGCATTTT. This sequence joins TRBV3-1 (or the pseudogene TRBV3-2) and TRBJ1-5; maybe TRBD1 (6 bases). The V gene lost 1 base and the J gene lost 11 bases, with 15 bases spanning the gap. In germline, CDR1 is LGHDT, CDR2 YNNKEL (reference sequence). The CDR3 totals 14 residues.

The chain joins TRBV9 to TRBJ1-5, with 8 bases fitting TRBD1. The CDR3 spans 15 residues. The germline V gene has CDR1 SGDLS and CDR2 YYNGEE. The V gene end was trimmed by 0 bases and the J gene end by 6 bases; junction bases not matched to a gene: 5. CDR3 nucleotide sequence: TGTGCCAGCAGCGTAGGTGGACAGGGTTTTCAGCCCCAGCATTTT. Translation gives CASSVGGQGFQPQHF.

The rearrangement joins TRBV7-9 to TRBJ1-1, with D hard to call. This CDR3 is built from 13 residues. CDR1 is SEHNR and CDR2 is FQNEAQ in the germline V gene (reference sequence). V gave up 0 bases and J gave up 5 bases, with 7 bases separating them. The CDR3 DNA is TGTGCCAGCAGCTTAGCTGAGGGTACTGAAGCTTTCTTT. Its protein product is CASSLAEGTEAFF.

V is TRBV5-6 and J is TRBJ1-2; 7 bases agree with TRBD1. Trimming took 1 base from V and 8 from J; bases not matched to a gene: 11. Germline CDR1 is SGHDT and CDR2 is YYEEEE. CDR3 length equals 15 residues. Written as DNA, the CDR3 is TGTGCCAGCAGCTTGCAAGTGACAGGGACCAACGGCTACACCTTC. Translation gives CASSLQVTGTNGYTF. The entire variable domain, with the rest obtained from reference TRBV5-6 and TRBJ1-2, is as follows: DAGVTQSPTHLIKTRGQQVTLRCSPKSGHDTVSWYQQALGQGPQFIFQYYEEEERQRGNFPDRFSGHQFPNYSSELNVNALLLGDSALYLCASSLQVTGTNGYTFGSGTRLTVV.

This rearrangement joins TRBV23-1 to TRBJ2-3; D is undetermined. TRBV23-1 is an open reading frame whose function is uncertain. Trimming pared 1 base from V and 0 bases from J, leaving 11 bases between. This CDR3 spans 16 amino acids. CDR3 residues: CASSQFGQVSTDTQYF. DNA of the CDR3: TGCGCCAGCAGTCAATTTGGGCAGGTTAGCACAGATACGCAGTATTTT.

This clone was recorded only once. The V and J genes are TRBV16 and TRBJ2-1; 8 bases match TRBD2. Germline V gene data show CDR1 as KGHSY and CDR2 as FQNENV. The CDR3 runs 15 residues. With V trimmed by 0 bases and J by 7 bases, 5 bases remained unmatched. The CDR3, as DNA: TGTGCCAGCAGCCAATCCCGGACTAGCATAAATGAGCAGTTCTTC. Amino acid sequence: CASSQSRTSINEQFF.

The V and J genes are TRBV11-1 and TRBJ2-2; D is perhaps TRBD2 (6 bases). Germline CDR1 reads SGHAT; CDR2 reads FQDESV (reference sequence). V shed 4 bases and J shed 6 bases, with 15 bases lying between them. CDR3 size: 15 residues. The CDR3 region is CASSSLAGGSGELFF. The CDR3 nucleotides read TGTGCCAGCAGCTCGCTAGCTGGGGGGTCCGGGGAGCTGTTTTTT.

The V gene is TRBV7-2, the J gene TRBJ2-7; no firm D call. The V end lost 3 bases, the J end lost 1 base, and 10 bases lay between the germline ends. The CDR3 is 14 residues long. The germline CDR1 and CDR2 sequences are SGHTA and FQGNSA. For the CDR3, the DNA is TGTGCCAGCAGCTTGACACCGGCTTCCTACGAGCAGTACTTC. Its translation is CASSLTPASYEQYF.

The V call is TRBV5-4, the J call TRBJ2-7; 9 positions agree with TRBD2. Germline assignment: CDR1 SGHNT and CDR2 YYREEE (reference sequence). The CDR3 has 15 amino acids. J lost 3 bases, V lost 2 bases, and 6 bases had no gene match. CDR3 loop: CASSFLAGRNYEQYF. The CDR3 DNA is TGTGCCAGCAGCTTCCTAGCGGGACGGAACTACGAGCAGTACTTC.